Listed below are T cell receptor beta chains from one sample, sequenced in a study of PD-1 blockade in classical Hodgkin lymphoma. Assay: immunoSEQ multiplex PCR; the TCRdb copy retains only in-frame clones and omits some. The sample yields about 11,000 clones, 80% seen once. Material: peripheral blood mononuclear cells (PBMCs), obtained before the second cycle of nivolumab. These receptors were collected from a human donor with classical Hodgkin lymphoma. The CDR3 runs from the conserved cysteine through the conserved F or W. D genes are given only for firm matches. Only part of the rows carry a size: once, few, many, or a class if the clone is expanded.

V gene	D gene	clone size	J gene	CDR3 protein	CDR3 DNA
TRBV18	TRBD2	few	TRBJ2-1	CASSPFGTTGNEQFF	TGTGCCAGCTCGCCATTCGGGACTACCGGCAATGAGCAGTTCTTC
TRBV19	.	.	TRBJ2-1	CASMGNEQFF	TGTGCCAGTATGGGCAATGAGCAGTTCTTC
TRBV27	.	.	TRBJ2-5	CASSLWDGESETQYF	TGTGCCAGCAGTTTATGGGACGGGGAGTCAGAGACCCAGTACTTC
TRBV2	TRBD1	.	TRBJ1-1	CASSTGRTEAFF	TGTGCCAGTTCGACAGGGCGCACTGAAGCTTTCTTT
TRBV19	TRBD1	.	TRBJ2-1	CASSRKTGASYNEQFF	TGTGCCAGTAGTAGAAAGACAGGGGCCTCCTACAATGAGCAGTTCTTC
TRBV15	.	.	TRBJ2-2	CATSRAATANTGELFF	TGTGCCACCAGCAGAGCGGCGACAGCTAACACCGGGGAGCTGTTTTTT
TRBV28	TRBD1	.	TRBJ1-1	CASSQIETGVEAFF	TGTGCCAGCAGTCAAATCGAAACAGGGGTGGAAGCTTTCTTT
TRBV5-1	.	.	TRBJ2-1	CASSLAEGYPYNEQFF	TGCGCCAGCAGCTTGGCCGAGGGATACCCATACAATGAGCAGTTCTTC
TRBV29-1	.	medium-sized	TRBJ1-5	CSVTLEVGTNQPQHF	TGCAGCGTTACACTGGAGGTGGGGACCAATCAGCCCCAGCATTTT
TRBV7-2	.	.	TRBJ2-3	CASSLAPTDTQYF	TGTGCCAGCAGCTTAGCTCCAACAGATACGCAGTATTTT
TRBV5-5	.	once	TRBJ2-5	CASSLAVGPQETQYF	TGTGCCAGCAGCCTGGCAGTGGGCCCCCAAGAGACCCAGTACTTC
TRBV5-6	.	.	TRBJ2-6	CASSLVGGFGSGANVLTF	TGTGCCAGCAGCTTGGTGGGGGGTTTTGGCTCTGGGGCCAACGTCCTGACTTTC
TRBV7-9	.	.	TRBJ2-7	CASSPAGLVDEQYF	TGTGCCAGCAGCCCAGCAGGGCTAGTGGACGAGCAGTACTTC
TRBV18	TRBD1	.	TRBJ2-2	CASSGGTGKNTGELFF	TGTGCCAGCTCAGGAGGGACAGGGAAGAACACCGGGGAGCTGTTTTTT
TRBV15	.	.	TRBJ1-4	CATSRARQIYNEKLFF	TGTGCCACCAGCAGAGCGAGACAGATATATAATGAAAAACTGTTTTTT
TRBV6-5	.	medium-sized	TRBJ2-3	CASSFRDLTTDTQYF	TGTGCCAGCAGTTTCCGGGACCTAACCACAGATACGCAGTATTTT
TRBV7-2	TRBD2	.	TRBJ2-3	CASSLKRSSGTSTDTQYF	TGTGCCAGCAGCTTAAAGAGGTCTAGCGGGACTAGCACAGATACGCAGTATTTT
TRBV2	.	.	TRBJ2-5	CASRIQETQYF	TGTGCCAGCAGGATACAAGAGACCCAGTACTTC
TRBV7-6	.	once	TRBJ1-3	CASSLTQGSGNTIYF	TGTGCCAGCAGCTTAACTCAGGGCTCTGGAAACACCATATATTTT
TRBV6-1	TRBD1	.	TRBJ1-1	CASSGQGYTEAFF	TGTGCCAGCAGTGGACAGGGGTACACTGAAGCTTTCTTT